This is a list of T cell receptor beta chains from one sample in a study of naive and memory T cell subsets. MiXCR, applied by TCRdb to the UMI-ligation and nested PCR reads, yields one record per CDR3 protein. Here the sample spans some 20,000 distinct CDR3 sequences, roughly 9.8% being singletons. Sample: skin, taken from a tuberculin skin test site. All receptors derive from an adult in good health. Each CDR3 is given with its conserved first and last residue. Clone size appears in some rows only: once, few, many, or a class for an expanded clone.

>medium-sized|TRBJ2-7|TRBV2
CASTEPDSYEQYF
>medium-sized|TRBJ2-5|TRBV10-1
CASSVDRRTQYF
>medium-sized|TRBJ2-1|TRBV5-5
CASSFDPDKSSYNEQFF
>many|TRBJ2-7|TRBV12-3/TRBV12-4
CASSFYRGPLTYEQYF
>NA|TRBJ2-1|TRBV7-2
CASSLYETANNEQFF
>medium-sized|TRBJ2-1|TRBV20-1
CSARATAGGRNEQFF
>many|TRBJ2-4|TRBV6-5
CASSYSPDVRAKNIQYF
>many|TRBJ2-1|TRBV29-1
CSVVGRDRYNEQFF
>NA|TRBJ2-7|TRBV12-3/TRBV12-4
CASVFRGNYEQYF
>many|TRBJ2-1|TRBV7-3
CASSLGVTEQFF
>few|TRBJ2-5|TRBV6-2/TRBV6-3
CASSPGTLQETQYF
>few|TRBJ1-4|TRBV30
CAWSEGVATNEKLFF
>many|TRBJ2-1|TRBV4-3
CASSLTLAGGEGRNEQFF
>few|TRBJ2-1|TRBV7-6
CASSLTGQGYNEQFF
>many|TRBJ1-2|TRBV12-3/TRBV12-4
CASSPGIYGYTF
>many|TRBJ1-1|TRBV6-6
CAIRREGEAFF
>few|TRBJ2-5|TRBV12-3/TRBV12-4
CASSRFRLAGEETQYF
>many|TRBJ2-3|TRBV6-5
CASMFDRETDTQYF
>many|TRBJ2-1|TRBV27
CASSRAVSSYNEQFF
>many|TRBJ2-2|TRBV5-6
CASSLAVRWGLDTGELFF
>NA|TRBJ2-2|TRBV29-1
CSPPGELFF
>NA|TRBJ1-1|TRBV4-3
CASSQNQGGAFF
>NA|TRBJ1-1|TRBV7-8
CASSLVPPGGGLVGAFF
>many|TRBJ2-1|TRBV9
CASSVDWAGGSSYNEQFF
>NA|TRBJ1-1|TRBV5-1
CASSLLMGGNTEAFF
>many|TRBJ2-1|TRBV27
CASREGLAYYNEQFF
>many|TRBJ2-7|TRBV29-1
CSVLPSPRFYEQYF
>few|TRBJ1-5|TRBV12-2
CASRLAVQGRRNSNQPQHF
>many|TRBJ2-3|TRBV5-1
CASSPGRKQYF
>medium-sized|TRBJ2-7|TRBV29-1
CSVANTGNYEQYF
>few|TRBJ1-1|TRBV11-2
CASSLDSGVAVFF
>many|TRBJ2-7|TRBV7-3
CASSSTSGRRYEQYF
>many|TRBJ2-5|TRBV6-5
CASSYLSDETQYF
>NA|TRBJ1-4|TRBV28
CASRDRGRVDEKLFF
>medium-sized|TRBJ1-1|TRBV11-2
CASSGGYNTEAFF
>many|TRBJ2-7|TRBV12-3/TRBV12-4
CASSSGIYEQYF
>few|TRBJ2-7|TRBV11-2
CASSLDGQGFSEQYF
>NA|TRBJ2-5|TRBV27
CASSCRETQYF
>many|TRBJ2-1|TRBV5-1
CASSLIAGEGNEQFF
>many|TRBJ2-1|TRBV7-6
CASSPQGLAFYNEQFF